This entry concerns a single T cell receptor (beta chain). The data originate from a study of T cell responses to AZD1222 COVID-19 vaccine. Only in-frame clones appear in the TCRdb table, and some are missing; sequencing was by immunoSEQ multiplex PCR. The data hold about 120,000 clones, with approximately 86% observed a single time. This TCR derives from an adult in good health. Sample: peripheral blood, taken on day 0 of AZD1222 vaccination.

In nucleotides, the CDR3 is TGTGCCAGCAGTGAAGAGGTGGTTGGAAACACCATATATTTT. Translated: CASSEEVVGNTIYF. The chain employs TRBV2 and TRBJ1-3; D is unresolved. Germline V gene lookup returns CDR1 SNHLY and CDR2 FYNNEI. This CDR3 region has 14 residues. The V and J ends lost 1 base and 3 bases respectively, with 7 bases between them.